One and the same sample provided the 17 T cell receptor beta chains below, sequenced in a study of response to subunit inactivated influenza vaccine. TCRdb re-called the RT-PCR reads with MiXCR, one entry per CDR3 protein. The repertoire holds 600,000 to 700,000 distinct CDR3 sequences, with 11% to 15% as singletons. The starting material was PBMCs from blood, obtained 14 days before vaccination. The receptors here all came from a man aged 45-65 years who received an inactivated influenza vaccine.

This clonotype was detected only a few times. A much more abundant neighbour one base away suggests this may be a read error. The CDR3 loop is CASRTNNSPLHF. The CDR3 region has the DNA TGTGCCAGCAGGACCAATAATTCACCCCTCCACTTT. The chain recombines TRBV28 with TRBJ1-6; D call uncertain. The V gene's germline CDR1 is MDHEN and CDR2 SYDVKM. The V end was cut by 6 bases, the J end by 5 bases, with 5 bases between. The CDR3 contains 12 residues.

This clonotype was seen a handful of times. The chain combines TRBV20-1 with TRBJ1-1; tentative D call: TRBD1 (5 bases). The CDR3 contains 14 residues. Germline loops: CDR1 DFQATT, CDR2 SNEGSKA (reference sequence). Deletions cut 6 bases from V and 3 bases from J, with 17 bases between. CDR3 protein: CSAGPAGTDTEAFF. As DNA, the CDR3 is TGCAGTGCCGGACCCGCGGGGACGGACACTGAAGCTTTCTTT.

The chain couples TRBV29-1 to TRBJ1-1, with TRBD1 identical over 7 bases. V was pared by 4 bases and J by 1 base, with 9 bases of the junction left unmatched. CDR1 and CDR2 from the germline V gene are SQVTM and ANQGSEA. The CDR3 extends over 15 amino acids. The chain's CDR3 is CSVGGARDRNTEAFF. DNA of the CDR3: TGCAGCGTTGGAGGGGCAAGGGACAGGAACACTGAAGCTTTCTTT.

This clonotype showed up just a few times. The chain recombines TRBV4-3 with TRBJ2-7; D possibly uses TRBD1 or TRBD2 (5 bases each). V lost 4 bases and J 4 bases, leaving 17 bases between the germline ends. The germline gives CDR1 LGHNA, CDR2 YSLEER. CDR3 length: 15 residues. CDR3 bases: TGCGCCAGCAGCCGAGGGGTCAATTCTTTGTACGAGCAGTACTTC. Its translation is CASSRGVNSLYEQYF.

V and J are TRBV2 and TRBJ2-3; weak D call: TRBD1 (6 bases). Germline loops: CDR1 SNHLY, CDR2 FYNNEI. The CDR3 consists of 12 residues. The V and J ends lost 5 bases and 6 bases respectively, with 9 bases between them. The CDR3 reads CASSYTGDTQYF. DNA for the CDR3: TGTGCCAGCAGTTATACAGGGGATACGCAGTATTTT.

The chain combines TRBV6-6 with TRBJ2-1; D may correspond to TRBD1 or TRBD2 (5 bases each). Germline CDR1 MNHNY, CDR2 SVGAGI (reference sequence). V was clipped by 10 bases and J by 5 bases, with 9 bases between them. The CDR3 contains 11 residues. The CDR3 region has the DNA TGTGCCACCGGGACGCACAATGAGCAGTTCTTC. It translates to CATGTHNEQFF.

In its sample, this clonotype was seen a few times. This chain links TRBV6-5 with TRBJ2-3; 7 positions agree with TRBD2. The CDR3 sequence is 17 residues long. CDR1 MNHEY and CDR2 SVGAGI come from the germline V gene. V lost 2 bases, J lost 3 bases, and 11 bases stayed unmatched. Written as DNA, the CDR3 is TGTGCCAGCAGTTACACCGCCCGCGGGGGTAGTACAGATACGCAGTATTTT. Its translation is CASSYTARGGSTDTQYF.

J is TRBJ2-5 and V is TRBV5-1; TRBD1 matches at 9 bases. Germline V lookup: CDR1 SGHRS, CDR2 YFSETQ. The CDR3 has 16 residues. Trimming took 4 bases from V and 4 from J; bases not matched to a gene: 11. The CDR3 nucleotides read TGCGCCAGCAGCCCCGTTAGGGACAGGGTGAGAGAGACCCAGTACTTC. As protein: CASSPVRDRVRETQYF.

This clonotype was counted ten times or more. The chain uses TRBV12-3 or TRBV12-4 and TRBJ2-5; D perhaps matches TRBD1 (5 bases). The length of the CDR3 is 13 residues. Trimming removed 7 bases from V and 2 bases from J, with 11 bases in between. The CDR3 region is CASTLSGQETQYF. For the CDR3, the DNA is TGTGCCAGCACCCTATCAGGGCAAGAGACCCAGTACTTC.

This clonotype was seen many times. This chain links TRBV28 with TRBJ2-7; TRBD2 is a possible D gene (6 bases). The CDR3 loop spans 12 amino acids. Per the germline V gene, CDR1 is MDHEN and CDR2 is SYDVKM. The germline V and J ends were trimmed by 2 bases and 10 bases, with 12 bases remaining between them. As DNA, the CDR3 is TGTGCCAGCAGTTTACGCGTGGGACTCCAGTACTTC. Its protein is CASSLRVGLQYF.

A few counts support this clonotype. This chain uses TRBV6-2 or TRBV6-3 with TRBJ2-1; possibly TRBD1 for D (6 bases). Germline V lookup: CDR1 MNHEY, CDR2 SVGEGT. This CDR3 has 12 amino acids. The V and J ends lost 8 bases and 8 bases respectively, with 13 bases between them. The DNA for the CDR3 is TGTGCCAGCCGTCCAGGGGCCCATGAGCAGTTCTTC. It is translated as CASRPGAHEQFF.

The V call is TRBV6-2 or TRBV6-3, the J call TRBJ2-1; D possibly corresponds to TRBD2 (5 bases). This CDR3 contains 16 residues. V was shortened by 6 bases and J by 3 bases, with 18 bases between the two germline ends. Germline values: CDR1 MNHEY, CDR2 SVGEGT. CDR3 sequence: CASSTERGSGYNEQFF. Here the CDR3 DNA reads TGTGCCAGCAGCACTGAGAGAGGGTCGGGCTACAATGAGCAGTTCTTC.

V usage is TRBV20-1 and J usage is TRBJ1-5; D is uncertain. This CDR3 contains 16 residues. V was cut by 4 bases and J by 0 bases, with 16 bases left in between. The V gene's germline CDR1 is DFQATT and CDR2 SNEGSKA (reference sequence). CDR3 nucleotide sequence: TGCAGTGCTATGGGTCCCGGTTGGGGTAGCAATCAGCCCCAGCATTTT. It codes for CSAMGPGWGSNQPQHF.

Points on this clonotype: Compared with germline, one end of the junction differs, possibly owing to a read error. J is TRBJ2-2 and V is TRBV6-2 or TRBV6-3; D is unresolved. This CDR3 contains 13 residues. CDR1 is MNHEY, CDR2 SVGEGT, per germline. The CDR3 reads CVSNSPVTPELFF. CDR3 nucleotide sequence: TGTGTCAGCAATAGCCCCGTGACCCCGGAGCTGTTTTTT.

In its sample, this clonotype was seen a few times. The CDR3 coding sequence is TGTGCCACCAGTGATTTGGGGCAGGGGGCCAATGAGCAGTTCTTC. It codes for CATSDLGQGANEQFF. The rearrangement uses TRBV24-1 and TRBJ2-1, with TRBD1 matching 8 bases. V gave up 0 bases and J gave up 6 bases; unmatched junction bases: 3. CDR1 is KGHDR and CDR2 is SFDVKD in the germline V gene. The CDR3 covers 15 residues.

This clonotype was detected a few times. The DNA for the CDR3 is TGCGCCAGCAGCCGTTCTGGACAGGGTATCGGTGAAAAACTGTTTTTT. Residues: CASSRSGQGIGEKLFF. The chain links TRBV4-3 to TRBJ1-4; 8 bases are a match to TRBD1. V lost 4 bases to trimming and J lost 7 bases; unmatched junction nucleotides: 11. The CDR3 loop spans 16 amino acids. Germline V gene data show CDR1 as LGHNA and CDR2 as YSLEER.

In this sample, this clonotype turned up a few times. The CDR3 is CAIQGGRSLAGVLETQYF. DNA for the CDR3: TGTGCCATCCAGGGGGGAAGGTCCCTAGCGGGAGTGTTGGAGACCCAGTACTTC. The rearrangement joins TRBV2 to TRBJ2-5, with TRBD2 matching 10 bases. Germline CDR1 reads SNHLY; CDR2 reads FYNNEI. The CDR3 runs to 18 residues. J was trimmed by 5 bases and V by 10 bases; bases with no gene match: 22.